This TCR beta chain is drawn from a study of cytomegalovirus exposure and HLA in healthy donors. The CDR3 is 16 amino acids. The V and J ends lost 1 base and 5 bases respectively, with 17 bases between them. In germline, CDR1 is MNHEY, CDR2 SMNVEV (reference sequence). General study findings and limits: As a later analysis revealed, most CMV-associated TCR beta chains appeared HLA-restricted. Analysis performed later showed TCR beta chains linked to HLA being more clonally expanded than equally common others. Associated with cytomegalovirus, according to the listing, were 164 TCR beta chains. As a later analysis showed, a missense DCLRE1C variant was linked to trimming of TCR beta V- and J-genes.

A multiplex PCR was run with 60 Vbeta primers and 13 Jbeta primers. Assay: immunoSEQ multiplex PCR; the TCRdb copy retains only in-frame clones and omits some. The data show some 130,000 clones, with roughly two thirds seen just once and over 1.5% held by the top ten. Worth noting for this clone: The antigen is not known.

J is TRBJ2-5 and V is TRBV27; TRBD2 is a possible D gene (6 bases). The sequenced sample was PBMCs. This sequence originates from a man aged 25-45 years in good health and CMV-seropositive. Written as DNA, the CDR3 is TGTGCCAGCAGTTTATATACGGGAGAGGGTTTTGAGACCCAGTACTTC. Its protein is CASSLYTGEGFETQYF.